Detailed here is one T cell receptor beta chain. Its antigen is still unknown. The data derive from a study of cytomegalovirus exposure and HLA in healthy donors. Study overall: The study's early data release held about 77 million unique TCRs from HLA-typed donors. Points from the study as a whole: The majority of CMV-associated TCR beta chains were reported as apparently HLA-restricted in a later analysis. The majority of TCR sequences were rare, yet some public TCRs appeared in many donors.

All the people who gave samples were healthy bone marrow donors. Germline CDR1 reads SGHVS; CDR2 reads FNYEAQ. CDR3 length: 15 residues. Trimming removed 7 bases from V and 5 bases from J; junction bases left unmatched: 10. In the PCR, 60 Vbeta and 13 Jbeta primers were used. Produced via immunoSEQ multiplex PCR; TCRdb's table is partial and in-frame only. In total, the table holds 90,000 to 130,000 clones. V and J are TRBV7-6 and TRBJ2-2, with 7 bases fitting TRBD1. This clonotype originated in a man aged 25 to 40 in good health and CMV-seronegative. The sequencing input was PBMCs. CDR3 in DNA: TGTGCCAGCAAGACCGGGACAGATTTTACCGGGGAGCTGTTTTTT. Translating gives CASKTGTDFTGELFF.